This T cell receptor (beta chain) was found in a study of T-cell reconstitution after alpha-beta-depleted transplantation in children. This clonotype was recorded many times. Germline V gene sequence: CDR1 MNHNS, CDR2 SASEGT. V was shortened by 4 bases and J by 5 bases, with 12 bases between the two germline ends. CDR3 length equals 14 residues. Preparation of the TCRbeta library used unique molecular identifiers. TCRdb itself ran the PCR reads through MiXCR, one entry per CDR3 protein. The sample has about 240,000 distinct CDR3 sequences; more than 10% are singletons. The chain carries TRBV6-1 and TRBJ2-1; D is unresolved. This sequence originates from a human donor who donated a stem cell graft to a child with acute lymphoblastic leukemia. The source was PBMCs from the stem cell graft donor, collected from the stem cell graft. Here the CDR3 DNA reads TGTGCCAGCAGTGCCCTCCGAGCGAACAATGAGCAGTTCTTC. This sequence encodes CASSALRANNEQFF.